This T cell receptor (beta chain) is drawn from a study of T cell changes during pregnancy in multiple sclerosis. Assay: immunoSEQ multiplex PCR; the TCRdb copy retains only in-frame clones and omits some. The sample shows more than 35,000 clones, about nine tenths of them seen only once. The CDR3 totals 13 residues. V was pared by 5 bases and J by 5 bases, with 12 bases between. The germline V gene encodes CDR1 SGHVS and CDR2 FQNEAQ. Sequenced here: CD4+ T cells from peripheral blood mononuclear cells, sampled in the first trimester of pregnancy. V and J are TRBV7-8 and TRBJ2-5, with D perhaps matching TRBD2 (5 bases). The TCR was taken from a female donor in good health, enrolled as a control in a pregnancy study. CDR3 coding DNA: TGTGCCAGCAGCGAAACTAGATCTGAGACCCAGTACTTC. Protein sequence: CASSETRSETQYF.